This TCR beta chain derives from a study of CD8 T cells in ankylosing spondylitis. Findings and limits, study-wide: Certain motif variants had earlier been reported in reactive arthritis synovial fluid and blood.

Per the germline V gene, CDR1 is DFQATT and CDR2 is SNEGSKA (reference sequence). The CDR3 extends over 15 amino acids. The J segment lost 2 bases and the V segment lost 5 bases, leaving 10 bases of the junction unmatched. TCRdb analysed the 5' RACE reads with MiXCR anew, one entry per CDR3 protein. The repertoire consists of 200,000 to 300,000 distinct CDR3 sequences, with roughly a tenth occurring once and the leading ten covering around 3%. At least ten counts were recorded for this clonotype. Its antigen is undetermined. The gene calls are TRBV20-1 and TRBJ2-5, with TRBD2 matching 8 bases. The origin of this receptor is a male donor with ankylosing spondylitis or in good health (not recorded which). Sequenced: blood, either unsorted or a sorted T cell fraction (not recorded which). This CDR3 is CSAWGNSGEQETQYF. The CDR3 DNA follows: TGCAGTGCTTGGGGAAATAGCGGGGAACAAGAGACCCAGTACTTC.